Shown below are 20 T cell receptor beta chains from a single sample sequenced in a study of regulatory T cells in long-lasting Graves disease. Relying on iRepertoire HTBI primers and Arm-PCR of CDR3 regions, the team built TCR beta libraries. TCRdb recomputed calls from the multiplex PCR reads with MiXCR, one row per CDR3 protein. The repertoire holds fewer than 350,000 distinct CDR3 sequences, about a sixth seen once, with about 39% in the top ten. Stated time point: newly diagnosed GD, antithyroid drugs for less than 3 months. Preparation of the TCR library used RNA extracted from PBMCs. The sample in question was peripheral blood mononuclear cells (PBMCs), obtained at new diagnosis, from a patient treated with antithyroid drugs. Receptor source: a female donor with Graves disease.

This clonotype was recorded at least ten times. V is TRBV10-3 and J is TRBJ2-7, with D uncertain. Germline assignment: CDR1 ENHRY and CDR2 SYGVKD. The CDR3 totals 14 residues. Trimming left V 0 bases short and J 0 bases short, with 6 bases between. Here the CDR3 reads CAISESVGSYEQYF. The DNA of the CDR3 is TGTGCCATCAGTGAGTCTGTGGGCTCCTACGAGCAGTACTTC.

This clonotype occurred many times. The rearrangement links TRBV20-1 to TRBJ2-1; the D is unclear. The CDR3 spans 12 residues. Germline assignment: CDR1 DFQATT and CDR2 SNEGSKA (reference sequence). V was pared by 5 bases and J by 7 bases, with 12 bases between. CDR3 region: CSAQQKRNEQFF. CDR3 nucleotides: TGCAGTGCTCAACAAAAAAGGAATGAGCAGTTCTTC.

This clonotype was seen repeatedly, ten times or more. This chain joins TRBV28 and TRBJ1-5; D perhaps matches TRBD1 (6 bases). The CDR3 is 13 residues long. Trimming stripped 7 bases from V and 3 bases from J, with 10 bases between. CDR1 MDHEN and CDR2 SYDVKM come from the germline V gene. The DNA of the CDR3 is TGTGCCAGCAACAGGGACTACAATCAGCCCCAGCATTTT. This sequence encodes CASNRDYNQPQHF.

As to this clonotype: As the CDR3 is not closed by the conserved phenylalanine or tryptophan, this likely results from a read error. The chain has TRBV28 and TRBJ2-7; 7 bases agree with TRBD1. Germline values: CDR1 MDHEN, CDR2 SYDVKM. The CDR3 consists of 15 residues. Here the CDR3 reads CASSTPDRRPYEQYC. The CDR3, as DNA: TGTGCCAGCAGTACCCCGGACAGGAGACCCTATGAGCAGTACTGC.

In its sample, this clonotype was seen many times. This chain connects TRBV2 to TRBJ2-7; TRBD2 matches 7 bases. Per germline, CDR1 SNHLY and CDR2 FYNNEI. Unmatched junction bases numbered 13, after V lost 11 bases and J lost 6 bases. The CDR3 has 13 amino acids. DNA for the CDR3: TGTGCCGGCACATGGGGCAGGGAGGGCGAGCAGTACTTC. Protein: CAGTWGREGEQYF.

Remarks on this clonotype: A much larger clone sits a single nucleotide away, making a read error possible. This chain uses TRBV10-3 with TRBJ2-2; D is unclear. The germline V gene encodes CDR1 ENHRY and CDR2 SYGVKD. The length of the CDR3 is 18 residues. The CDR3 coding sequence is TGTGCCATCGGTGAGTCATTCGGAGAGCGAAAGAACACCGGGGAGCTGTTTTTT. Its protein product is CAIGESFGERKNTGELFF.

This clonotype came up many times. The rearrangement links TRBV5-1 to TRBJ2-3, with 9 bases lining up with TRBD2. V lost 0 bases, J lost 5 bases, and 7 bases stayed unmatched. This CDR3 contains 16 residues. The V gene's germline CDR1 is SGHRS and CDR2 YFSETQ. The CDR3 DNA reads TGCGCCAGCAGCTTGGCCGCTAGCGGGATGGGAGATACGCAGTATTTT. Translated, it gives CASSLAASGMGDTQYF.

Details on this clonotype: Given a far larger clone just one base away, this is likely a sequencing read error. J is TRBJ1-2 and V is TRBV11-2; D unclear. The CDR3 sequence is 14 residues long. CDR1 and CDR2 from the germline V gene are SGHAT and FQNNGV. The CDR3 reads CASSQGPAFGGDTF. Written as DNA, the CDR3 is TGTGCCAGCAGCCAAGGACCGGCCTTTGGTGGCGACACCTTC.

This clonotype has a count of ten or more. This chain's CDR3 is CSVALGTGVIKNEQFF. The CDR3 DNA is TGCAGCGTTGCACTTGGGACAGGGGTCATCAAGAATGAGCAGTTCTTC. J is TRBJ2-1 and V is TRBV29-1, with 10 bases matching TRBD1. The CDR3 loop spans 16 amino acids. The ends lost 4 bases at V and 7 bases at J; junction bases unmatched: 13. From germline, CDR1 is SQVTM and CDR2 ANQGSEA.

This clonotype came up many times. This chain connects TRBV6-1 to TRBJ2-7; 9 bases align to TRBD2. V shed 11 bases, J shed 11 bases, and the junction held 10 bases outside the gene matches. From germline, CDR1 is MNHNS and CDR2 SASEGT. CDR3 length equals 11 residues. For the CDR3, the DNA is TGTGCCGCCGGGCTAGCGGGAAAAGAGTACTTC. Its protein product is CAAGLAGKEYF.

This clonotype was counted a few times. The chain combines TRBV20-1 with TRBJ2-7, with TRBD2 matching over 14 bases. The CDR3 length is 15 residues. Germline V gives CDR1 DFQATT, CDR2 SNEGSKA (reference sequence). V was clipped by 3 bases and J by 4 bases; unmatched bases: 5. The CDR3 bases are TGCAGTGCTAGGTCTAGACTAGCGGGAGGGTACGAGCAGTACTTC. It translates to CSARSRLAGGYEQYF.

The rearrangement joins TRBV13 to TRBJ2-7, with D uncertain. CDR1 and CDR2 from the germline V gene are PRHDT and FYEKMQ (reference sequence). CDR3 length equals 15 residues. Trimming shortened V by 3 bases and J by 2 bases, and 14 bases separated the two germline ends. CDR3: CASSFFGKPPYEQYF. The CDR3 nucleotides read TGTGCCAGCAGCTTCTTTGGCAAACCTCCCTACGAGCAGTACTTC.

Only a few counts were recorded for this clonotype. V usage is TRBV20-1 and J usage is TRBJ2-1, with 10 positions matching TRBD2. Germline trimming cut 6 bases from V and 4 bases from J; bases unmatched to any gene: 9. The CDR3 loop spans 15 amino acids. The germline CDR1 and CDR2 sequences are DFQATT and SNEGSKA (reference sequence). The CDR3 protein is CSASPSTSGYNEQFF. CDR3 in DNA: TGCAGTGCCTCGCCGTCGACTAGCGGGTACAATGAGCAGTTCTTC.

This clonotype showed up just a few times. This chain connects TRBV6-5 to TRBJ2-1; a possible D gene is TRBD2 (6 bases). The CDR3 runs to 12 residues. V was shortened by 2 bases and J by 7 bases, with 6 bases between the two germline ends. Germline assignment: CDR1 MNHEY and CDR2 SVGAGI. The CDR3 DNA reads TGTGCCAGCAGTTACCGGGGGAATGAGCAGTTCTTC. Its translation: CASSYRGNEQFF.

This clonotype has ten or more counts. This chain links TRBV15 with TRBJ2-2, with 8 nucleotides matching TRBD1. The V and J ends lost 0 bases and 3 bases, in that order; junction bases with no gene match: 6. This CDR3 is built from 17 residues. Germline CDR1 and CDR2: LNHNV and YYDKDF (reference sequence). CDR3 DNA: TGTGCCACCAGCAGAGATCGGACAGGGCCTTACACCGGGGAGCTGTTTTTT. It codes for CATSRDRTGPYTGELFF.

At least ten counts were recorded for this clonotype. The V call is TRBV19, the J call TRBJ1-1, with no clear D. Trimming removed 7 bases at V and 1 base at J, with 10 bases between. The CDR3 runs to 13 residues. Germline lookup yields CDR1 LNHDA and CDR2 SQIVND (reference sequence). CDR3: CASTWARNTEAFF. CDR3 sequence (DNA): TGTGCCAGTACCTGGGCCAGGAACACTGAAGCTTTCTTT.

This clonotype was seen repeatedly, ten times or more. The chain combines TRBV30 with TRBJ1-5, with D hard to call. Germline V CDR1 and CDR2: GTSNPN, SVGIG (reference sequence). V shed 2 bases and J shed 1 base, with 9 bases lying between them. The CDR3 runs to 14 residues. The CDR3 loop is CAWSLGPSNQPQHF. The CDR3 nucleotides read TGTGCCTGGAGTTTAGGACCCAGCAATCAGCCCCAGCATTTT.

The chain is built from TRBV7-8 and TRBJ1-6; D might be TRBD1 (6 bases). The ends were cut back, 4 bases at V and 7 bases at J, with 20 bases in the middle. CDR1 and CDR2 (germline): SGHVS, FQNEAQ. The CDR3 extends over 17 amino acids. As DNA, the CDR3 is TGTGCCAGCAGCTCCGGGGGCCCAGGGAGGCGGAATTCACCCCTCCACTTT. As protein: CASSSGGPGRRNSPLHF.

This clonotype was seen repeatedly, ten times or more. The chain couples TRBV20-1 to TRBJ2-1, with D tentatively TRBD2 (6 bases). The CDR3 runs 17 residues. The V end lost 2 bases, the J end lost 2 bases, and 19 bases lay between the germline ends. Per the germline V gene, CDR1 is DFQATT and CDR2 is SNEGSKA (reference sequence). CDR3 region: CSARRTLGSKAYNEQFF. Here the CDR3 DNA reads TGCAGTGCTAGAAGGACTCTCGGGAGTAAGGCCTACAATGAGCAGTTCTTC.

This clonotype was found many times. The chain couples TRBV28 to TRBJ2-4, with TRBD1 identical over 8 bases. CDR1 and CDR2 (germline): MDHEN, SYDVKM. The J segment lost 9 bases and the V segment lost 7 bases, leaving 14 bases of the junction unmatched. This CDR3 is 15 amino acids long. The DNA for the CDR3 is TGTGCCAGCACCGGGGGAACAGGGGGAGGTGGCATTCAGTACTTC. This sequence encodes CASTGGTGGGGIQYF. Together with reference TRBV28 and TRBJ2-4, the CDR3 gives the full variable domain: DVKVTQSSRYLVKRTGEKVFLECVQDMDHENMFWYRQDPGLGLRLIYFSYDVKMKEKGDIPEGYSVSREKKERFSLILESASTNQTSMYLCASTGGTGGGGIQYFGAGTRLSVL.